A single sample is the source of the 5 T cell receptor beta chains below, sequenced in a study of shared clonotypes between healthy human individuals. Method: immunoSEQ multiplex PCR; TCRdb's copy keeps in-frame clones and lacks some. The table has hundreds of thousands of clones, about 74% seen once. The source material was memory CD4+ T cells sorted from blood. The subset is: CD45RA-negative fraction. Every receptor here comes from a woman aged 25 to 39 in good health.

This clone was seen a single time. V is TRBV9 and J is TRBJ1-4; 8 nucleotides align to TRBD1. The V gene end was trimmed by 5 bases and the J gene end by 5 bases; junction bases not matched to a gene: 5. Germline CDR1 and CDR2: SGDLS and YYNGEE. The CDR3 length is 14 residues. In nucleotides, the CDR3 is TGTGCCAGCAGAAGGACAGGGAGAAATGAAAAACTGTTTTTT. This translates into CASRRTGRNEKLFF.

The chain carries TRBV2 and TRBJ1-4; 7 bases are shared with TRBD1. After removal of 9 bases from V and 5 bases from J, the junction contained 6 bases not matched to a gene. The CDR3 sequence is 13 residues long. Germline V gives CDR1 SNHLY, CDR2 FYNNEI. The CDR3 sequence: CASTGTENEKLFF. In nucleotides, the CDR3 is TGTGCCAGTACCGGGACAGAGAATGAAAAACTGTTTTTT. The entire variable domain, with the rest obtained from reference TRBV2 and TRBJ1-4, is as follows: EPEVTQTPSHQVTQMGQEVILRCVPISNHLYFYWYRQILGQKVEFLVSFYNNEISEKSEIFDDQFSVERPDGSNFTLKIRSTKLEDSAMYFCASTGTENEKLFFGSGTQLSVL.

The chain recombines TRBV6-1 with TRBJ2-2; D gene ambiguous. The CDR3 is 14 residues long. Germline CDR1 reads MNHNS; CDR2 reads SASEGT. V was trimmed by 7 bases and J by 0 bases, leaving 9 bases between them. The CDR3 coding sequence is TGTGCCAGCAAATATTACGCGAACACCGGGGAGCTGTTTTTT. Its translation: CASKYYANTGELFF.

This chain links TRBV11-1 with TRBJ1-1; D gene unclear. CDR1 SGHAT and CDR2 FQDESV come from the germline V gene (reference sequence). The CDR3 consists of 14 residues. V lost 5 bases and J 1 base, leaving 11 bases between the germline ends. In nucleotides, the CDR3 is TGTGCCAGCAGCCAGAGGGCGCAGAACACTGAAGCTTTCTTT. Amino acids: CASSQRAQNTEAFF.

This clone turned up a few times. V gene TRBV19 combines with J gene TRBJ2-3, with TRBD2 identical over 9 bases. Looked up from germline, CDR1 is LNHDA and CDR2 is SQIVND (reference sequence). The CDR3 covers 16 residues. The ends lost 5 bases at V and 0 bases at J; junction bases unmatched: 6. CDR3 nucleotide sequence: TGTGCCAGTAGTCTCGCGGGAGGGTTTAGCACAGATACGCAGTATTTT. It yields the protein CASSLAGGFSTDTQYF.